This TCR beta chain was profiled in a study of blood T cell repertoires in COVID-19. Participants' reported clinical history set cohort assignment. Donors in Cohort 3 counted as recovered after two negative PCRs, clearance, or symptom resolution. As handled by the study authors: Quantification of nucleated cells was approximated via reference gene primer amplification. Generated by immunoSEQ multiplex PCR, the TCRdb table keeps only in-frame clones and is missing some. That table is the source of V, J and clone size, and D and trimming were worked out from the DNA. The table includes about 330,000 clones, around 90% detected once. From germline, CDR1 is ENHRY and CDR2 SYGVKD. With 2 bases clipped from V and 7 bases from J, the junction kept 8 bases outside the gene matches. The CDR3 consists of 15 residues.

This receptor was taken from a man aged 25-45 years who had recovered from COVID-19. V gene TRBV10-3 combines with J gene TRBJ2-3, with 8 bases fitting TRBD2. The sequenced material came from PBMCs or T cells enriched from blood (not recorded which). The CDR3 region has the DNA TGTGCCATCAGTGAGGGAACCAGCGGGGGATATACGCAGTATTTT. Encoded protein: CAISEGTSGGYTQYF.